This T cell receptor (beta chain) was retrieved from a study of blood T cell repertoires in COVID-19. Whole-study context: The United States, Italy and Spain were the sources of the acute and convalescent COVID-19 samples. T cells, B-cell-depleted T cells, or PBMCs supplied cDNA or gDNA.

In germline, CDR1 is SQVTM, CDR2 ANQGSEA. The CDR3 totals 15 residues. The germline V and J ends were trimmed by 7 bases and 4 bases, with 22 bases remaining between them. The repertoire was sequenced with immunoSEQ multiplex PCR; TCRdb's copy has only in-frame clones and lacks some. Of tens of thousands of clones listed, 80% to 90% are singletons. The table lists this clone with a count of one. This TCR was recovered from a man aged 55 to 69 with acute or convalescent COVID-19. This chain joins TRBV29-1 and TRBJ1-2, with D maybe TRBD1 (6 bases). Sequenced sample: peripheral blood. The CDR3 loop reads CSAAYFTGLGYGYTF. The CDR3 nucleotides read TGCAGCGCCGCTTACTTTACAGGGTTGGGCTATGGCTACACCTTC.